This TCR beta chain was recovered during a study of blood T cell repertoires in COVID-19 (dated by TCRdb to between 2020 and 2021). About the study as a whole: The collaborator samples originated in the United States, Italy and Spain and spanned the acute and convalescent phases of COVID-19. The material from the prospective study consisted of cDNA or gDNA derived from T cells, B-cell-depleted T cells, or PBMCs. Deeply sampled blood TCRbeta repertoires from subjects exposed to, actively infected with, or recovered from COVID-19 were included in the dataset. The repertoires were released in a freely available public database intended as a resource for research on the immune response to SARS-CoV-2. Samples were obtained from the ongoing ImmuneRACE study (first 160 participants) and from 1,254 subjects provided by 6 global collaborators. Sample metadata almost always included a de-identified subject ID, COVID-19 status, age in years and sex. Where available, HLA class I and class II types were obtained from metadata supplied by the sample provider rather than from assay-based typing.

Beyond this particular receptor, the publication reports: Clinical and demographic metadata were provided uncurated, with the amount varying by source and participant.

From cysteine to phenylalanine, the CDR3 is 18 amino acids long. The read is trimmed to its CDR3 DNA, 54 bases read in frame from base 1. CDR1 is given as MGHRA and CDR2 as YSYEKL, both from the germline V gene. Germline trimming: 0 bases from V, 6 bases from J; junction bases outside gene matches: 13. Whole blood was collected in K2EDTA tubes by collaborating institutions according to the institutions' own protocols. For TCRbeta analysis, collaborators shipped samples in one of three forms: frozen whole blood, isolated PBMCs, or DNA extracted from either of those sample types. This clone was seen a handful of times. Its cognate antigen has yet to be identified. Base qualities were left out, and no much larger clone turns up one base away. TCRbeta CDR3 regions were amplified from genomic DNA using the immunoSEQ Assay, a bias-controlled multiplex PCR. As for the original processing: The number of nucleated cells in each sample was estimated from the amplification of reference gene primers within the assay. To quantify the absolute abundance of each unique TCRbeta CDR3 rearrangement, sequence reads were collapsed and filtered. Productive Simpson clonality was computed per sample as the square root of Simpson's diversity index over productive rearrangements. As stored in TCRdb, this immuneACCESS dataset retains in-frame rearrangements with V and J assigned. A fraction of the clones does not appear; measured against another copy, unresolved V genes explain less than half of the discrepancy, and the remainder lacks a known reason. The V and J calls and clone size were taken over from that table, and D and trimming were inferred from the DNA. For this sample there are approximately 15,000 clones; about 90% appear just once. The ten largest clones capture around 4.7% of the sample.

The sample consisted of peripheral blood. Rearrangement joined TRBV4-1 to TRBJ1-5, with 8 bases in between that match TRBD1. This clonotype originated in a man between 60 and 70 years old with active COVID-19. The CDR3 in this case is CASSQESGGQGARQPQHF. The nucleotide sequence reads as follows: TGCGCCAGCAGCCAAGAGTCCGGCGGGCAGGGGGCGCGTCAGCCCCAGCATTTT.